The source of this T cell receptor beta chain is a study of OX40 agonist ivuxolimab in advanced cancers. The overall study: Two cutaneous melanoma patients and one hepatocellular carcinoma patient, three in all, had partial responses. Study observations and caveats: CD8+ T cells (on average) carried more expanded clones than CD4+ T cells. Which antigen the expanded peripheral T cells recognized is unknown.

Details on this clone: As yet, its antigen is unknown.

Measured with immunoSEQ multiplex PCR; TCRdb has only the in-frame clones, and not every one. The profile shows 83,000 or so clones, 70% to 90% of them singletons. The material was CD4+ or CD8+ T cells sorted from blood, obtained in a trial of the OX40 agonist ivuxolimab. The TCR comes from an adult with an advanced solid tumor such as melanoma, head and neck, liver or kidney cancer.

The CDR3 sequence is CSVDRQGAGNEQFF. The CDR3 nucleotides read TGCAGCGTTGATAGGCAGGGGGCGGGCAATGAGCAGTTCTTC. J is TRBJ2-1 and V is TRBV29-1; the match to TRBD1 covers 8 bases. This CDR3 is 14 amino acids long. Germline V gene data show CDR1 as SQVTM and CDR2 as ANQGSEA. Germline trimming cut 3 bases from V and 6 bases from J; bases unmatched to any gene: 7.